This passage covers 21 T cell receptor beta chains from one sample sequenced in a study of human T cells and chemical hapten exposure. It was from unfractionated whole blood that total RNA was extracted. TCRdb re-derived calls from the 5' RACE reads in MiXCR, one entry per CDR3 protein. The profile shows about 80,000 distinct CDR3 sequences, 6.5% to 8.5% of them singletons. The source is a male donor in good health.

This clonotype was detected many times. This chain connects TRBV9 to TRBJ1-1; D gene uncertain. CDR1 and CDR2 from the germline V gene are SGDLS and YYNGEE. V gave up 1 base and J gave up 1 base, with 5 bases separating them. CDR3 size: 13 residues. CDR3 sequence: CASSVYRNTEAFF. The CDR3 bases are TGTGCCAGCAGCGTATATAGGAACACTGAAGCTTTCTTT. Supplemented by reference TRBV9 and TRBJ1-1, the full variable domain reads DSGVTQTPKHLITATGQRVTLRCSPRSGDLSVYWYQQSLDQGLQFLIQYYNGEERAKGNILERFSAQQFPDLHSELNLSSLELGDSALYFCASSVYRNTEAFFGQGTRLTVV.

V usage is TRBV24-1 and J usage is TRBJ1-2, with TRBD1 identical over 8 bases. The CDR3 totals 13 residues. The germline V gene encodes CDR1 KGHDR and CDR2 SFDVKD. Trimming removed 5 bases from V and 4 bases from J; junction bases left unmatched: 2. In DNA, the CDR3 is TGTGCCACCAGTGGTGGGACAGGCTATGGCTACACCTTC. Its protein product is CATSGGTGYGYTF.

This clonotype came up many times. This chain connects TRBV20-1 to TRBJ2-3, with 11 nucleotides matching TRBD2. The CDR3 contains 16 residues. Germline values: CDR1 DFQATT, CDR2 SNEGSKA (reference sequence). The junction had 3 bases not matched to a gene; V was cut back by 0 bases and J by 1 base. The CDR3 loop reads CSARDMTSGGTDTQYF. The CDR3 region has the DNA TGCAGTGCTAGAGATATGACTAGCGGGGGCACAGATACGCAGTATTTT.

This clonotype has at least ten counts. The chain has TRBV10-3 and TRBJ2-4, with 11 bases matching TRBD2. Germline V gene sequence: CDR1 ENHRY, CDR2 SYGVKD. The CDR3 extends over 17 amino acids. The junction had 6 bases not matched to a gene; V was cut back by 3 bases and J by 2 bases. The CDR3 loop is CAISDPGLAETKNIQYF. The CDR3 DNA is TGTGCCATCAGTGACCCGGGACTAGCGGAAACCAAAAACATTCAGTACTTC.

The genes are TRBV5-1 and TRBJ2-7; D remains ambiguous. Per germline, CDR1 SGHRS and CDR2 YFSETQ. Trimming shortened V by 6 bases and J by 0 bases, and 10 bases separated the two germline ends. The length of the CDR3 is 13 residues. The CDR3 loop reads CASKEAVSYEQYF. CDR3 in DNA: TGCGCCAGCAAAGAAGCCGTCTCCTACGAGCAGTACTTC.

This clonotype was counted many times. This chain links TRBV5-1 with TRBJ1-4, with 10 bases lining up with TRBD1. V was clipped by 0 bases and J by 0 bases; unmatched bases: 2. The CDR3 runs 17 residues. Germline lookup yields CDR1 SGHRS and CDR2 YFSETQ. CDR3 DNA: TGCGCCAGCAGCTTGGCCGGGACAGGGGCAACTAATGAAAAACTGTTTTTT. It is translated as CASSLAGTGATNEKLFF.

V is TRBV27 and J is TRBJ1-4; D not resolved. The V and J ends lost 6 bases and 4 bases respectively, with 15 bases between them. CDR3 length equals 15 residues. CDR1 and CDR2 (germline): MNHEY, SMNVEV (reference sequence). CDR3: CASSKGGGFNEKLFF. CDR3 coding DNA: TGTGCCAGCAGCAAAGGAGGAGGGTTTAATGAAAAACTGTTTTTT.

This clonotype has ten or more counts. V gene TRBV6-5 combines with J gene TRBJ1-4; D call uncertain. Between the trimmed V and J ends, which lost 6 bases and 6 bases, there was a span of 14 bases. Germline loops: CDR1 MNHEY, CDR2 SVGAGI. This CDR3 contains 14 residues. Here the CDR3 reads CASSFEIGHEKLFF. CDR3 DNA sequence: TGTGCCAGCAGCTTTGAAATCGGGCATGAAAAACTGTTTTTT.

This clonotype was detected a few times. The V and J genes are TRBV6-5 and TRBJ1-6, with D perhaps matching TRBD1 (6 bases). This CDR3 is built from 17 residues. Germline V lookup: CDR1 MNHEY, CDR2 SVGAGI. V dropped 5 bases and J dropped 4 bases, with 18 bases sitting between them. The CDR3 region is CASSPARGTQYNSPLHF. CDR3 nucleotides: TGTGCCAGCAGTCCAGCCCGCGGGACACAGTATAATTCACCCCTCCACTTT.

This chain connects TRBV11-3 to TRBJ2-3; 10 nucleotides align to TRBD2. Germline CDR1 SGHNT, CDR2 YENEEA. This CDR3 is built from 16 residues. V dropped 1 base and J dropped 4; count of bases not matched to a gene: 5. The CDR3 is CASSLGASGSADTQYF. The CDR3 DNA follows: TGTGCCAGCAGCTTAGGAGCTAGCGGGAGCGCAGATACGCAGTATTTT.

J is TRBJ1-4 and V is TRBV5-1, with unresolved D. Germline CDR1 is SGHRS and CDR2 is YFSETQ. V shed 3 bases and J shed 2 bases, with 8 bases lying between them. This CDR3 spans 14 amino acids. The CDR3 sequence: CASSSTVTNEKLFF. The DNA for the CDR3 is TGCGCCAGCAGCTCGACGGTTACTAATGAAAAACTGTTTTTT.

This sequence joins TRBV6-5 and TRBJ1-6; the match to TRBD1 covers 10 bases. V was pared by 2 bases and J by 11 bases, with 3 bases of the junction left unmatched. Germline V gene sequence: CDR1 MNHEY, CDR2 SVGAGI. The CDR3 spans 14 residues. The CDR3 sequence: CASSYGTGVTPLHF. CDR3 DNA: TGTGCCAGCAGTTACGGGACAGGGGTGACACCCCTCCACTTT.

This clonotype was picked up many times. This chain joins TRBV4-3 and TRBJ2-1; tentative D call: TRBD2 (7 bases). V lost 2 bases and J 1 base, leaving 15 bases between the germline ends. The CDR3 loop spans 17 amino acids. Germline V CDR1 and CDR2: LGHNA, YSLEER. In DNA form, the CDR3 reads TGCGCCAGCAGCCAACAAATACAGGGACTATCCTACAATGAGCAGTTCTTC. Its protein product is CASSQQIQGLSYNEQFF.

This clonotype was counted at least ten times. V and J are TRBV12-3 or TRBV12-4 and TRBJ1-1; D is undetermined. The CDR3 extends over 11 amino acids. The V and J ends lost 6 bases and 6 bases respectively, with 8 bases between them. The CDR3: CASRRSSEAFF. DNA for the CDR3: TGTGCCAGCAGGAGGTCTTCTGAAGCTTTCTTT.

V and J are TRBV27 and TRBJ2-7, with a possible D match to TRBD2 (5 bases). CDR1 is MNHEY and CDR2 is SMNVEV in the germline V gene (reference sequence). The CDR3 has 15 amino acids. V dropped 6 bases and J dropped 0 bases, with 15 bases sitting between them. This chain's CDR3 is CASSIGVASSYEQYF. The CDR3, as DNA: TGTGCCAGCAGCATCGGGGTAGCTAGCTCCTACGAGCAGTACTTC.

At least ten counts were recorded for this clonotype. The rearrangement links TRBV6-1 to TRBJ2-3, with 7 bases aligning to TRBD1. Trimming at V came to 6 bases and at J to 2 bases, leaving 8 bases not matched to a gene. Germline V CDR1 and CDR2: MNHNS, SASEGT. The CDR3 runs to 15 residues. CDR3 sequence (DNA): TGTGCCAGCAGCGCTCGGGACAGCTACACAGATACGCAGTATTTT. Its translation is CASSARDSYTDTQYF.

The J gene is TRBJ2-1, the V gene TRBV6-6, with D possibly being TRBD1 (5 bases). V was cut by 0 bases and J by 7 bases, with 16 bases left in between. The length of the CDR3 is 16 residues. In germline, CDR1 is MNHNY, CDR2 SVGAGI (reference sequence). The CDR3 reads CASSYSSRAHGNEQFF. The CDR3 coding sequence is TGTGCCAGCAGTTACTCGAGCAGGGCCCACGGGAATGAGCAGTTCTTC.

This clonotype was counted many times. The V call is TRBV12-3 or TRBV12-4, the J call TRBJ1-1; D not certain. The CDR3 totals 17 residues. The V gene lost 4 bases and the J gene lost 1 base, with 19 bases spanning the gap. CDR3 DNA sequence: TGTGCCAGCAGTTCCCCAACTAGGACCGGGGAGAACACTGAAGCTTTCTTT. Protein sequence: CASSSPTRTGENTEAFF.

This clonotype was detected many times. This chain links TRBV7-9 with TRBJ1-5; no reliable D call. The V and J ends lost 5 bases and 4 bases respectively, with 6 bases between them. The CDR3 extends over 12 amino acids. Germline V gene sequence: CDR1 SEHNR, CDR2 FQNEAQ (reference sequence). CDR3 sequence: CASSDSNQPQHF. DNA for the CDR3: TGTGCCAGCAGCGATTCTAATCAGCCCCAGCATTTT.

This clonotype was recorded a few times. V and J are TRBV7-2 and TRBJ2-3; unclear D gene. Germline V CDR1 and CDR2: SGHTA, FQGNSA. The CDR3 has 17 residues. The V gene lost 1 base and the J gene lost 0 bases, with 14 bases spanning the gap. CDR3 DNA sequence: TGTGCCAGCAGCTTAGGCCTACTTTATTCGAGCACAGATACGCAGTATTTT. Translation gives CASSLGLLYSSTDTQYF.

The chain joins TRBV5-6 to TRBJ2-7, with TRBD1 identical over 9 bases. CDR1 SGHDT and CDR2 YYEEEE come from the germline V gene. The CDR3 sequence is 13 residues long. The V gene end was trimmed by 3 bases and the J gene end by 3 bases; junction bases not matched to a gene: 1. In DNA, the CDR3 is TGTGCCAGCAGCTCGGACAGGGGCTACGAGCAGTACTTC. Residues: CASSSDRGYEQYF.